This entry features one T cell receptor beta chain sequence. This clonotype was observed many times. This receptor's antigen is unknown. The input lacks base qualities; no much larger clone sits a single base away. Systemically healthy Caucasian individuals from Russia, 35 to 50 in total and aged about 6 to 100 years, were included as donors. Ten milliliters of peripheral blood were drawn from each donor into EDTA-treated Vacutainer tubes. Ficoll-Paque density-gradient centrifugation was used to isolate PBMCs, with at least 6.5 million per sample. Total RNA was extracted from PBMCs with Trizol reagent, with at least 6 micrograms obtained per sample. The percentages of naive CD45RAhigh/CD27high T cells were determined by flow cytometry on a PBMC aliquot from every donor. The library was made by 5' RACE. Sequencing instrument: Illumina HiSeq 2500. A second PCR of about 6 to 12 cycles was performed with a sample-barcoded 5' primer and a J-beta primer mix. A unique molecular identifier was introduced onto each TCR beta cDNA molecule by a template-switch 5' adaptor carrying 12 random nucleotides. Each sample yielded at least 2.5 million CDR3-containing paired-end reads. All of the RNA was converted into first-strand cDNA using the Mint cDNA synthesis kit, with a TRBC-specific oligonucleotide serving as the primer. Following uracil-DNA glycosylase treatment, all cDNA underwent a first 18-cycle PCR with the universal primers M1SS and BC2_uni_R. The original methods were these. For normalization, 1 million high-quality reads, each with a distinct molecular identifier, were randomly selected from each sample. Instead of being binned into consensus sequences, reads that shared molecular identifiers were thrown out. MiTCR, run with a Q25 quality threshold and the strictest error-elimination algorithm, handled CDR3 identification, clonotype clustering and error correction. A nonparametric unseen species model with Euler transformation was used to estimate lower-bound total TCR beta diversity. TCRdb trimmed the raw reads at Q25, called clones with MiXCR and kept productive beta chains. Rows with a matching CDR3 protein are joined into one entry that keeps the most common DNA and genes. The V and J calls follow TCRdb's processing rather than the paper's. Counted in this sample were around 1.1 million distinct CDR3 sequences; roughly two fifths of them appeared once. The ten largest account for less than 15% of the sample.

This sample is part of a study of blood T cells in healthy people across ages (dated by TCRdb to the mid-2010s). Study-wide context: Template switching captured roughly one uniquely barcoded TCR beta cDNA molecule per two T cells in model experiments. Age-related changes in TCR beta repertoire diversity were measured in the study by deep sequencing normalized with unique cDNA molecular identifiers. The study analyzed two additional independent replicas of 1 million unique cDNA reads from the same blood draw for two donors, one aged 18 to 30 and one aged 80 or older. To avoid experimental bias, donors of different ages were randomly spread across the sequencing lanes. The donors were divided into four age groups: young (average around 16 years), middle-aged (roughly 42), aged (around 67) and long-lived (more than 75).

Overall study results and their limits: As age increased, observed TCR beta diversity per million T cells dropped in a roughly linear way, and a significant reduction was already evident by age 40. Bulk unsorted PBMC profiling prevented conclusive comparison of naive and antigen-experienced compartments. Observed TCR beta diversity correlated strongly with the percentage of naive T cells measured by flow cytometry. Compared with the aged group, more naive CD4+ T cells, fewer expanded clones and increased TCR diversity were shown by the long-lived group, suggesting age selection. The CMV infection status of donors was not known, potentially confounding age-related changes in expanded clonotypes. Estimates of total diversity based on one million sequenced T cells were regarded as lower bounds and as underestimates.

Trimming costs V 0 bases and J 3 bases, and their ends lie 18 bases apart. Based on the germline V gene, the CDR1 and CDR2 sequences are MNHEY and SVGAGI. CDR3 length: 18 amino acids, cysteine to phenylalanine. Solely the CDR3 DNA is kept, with 54 bases framed from the first base. This clonotype was obtained from a man aged 18 to 29 in good health. The sequenced sample consisted of blood. The sequence joins TRBV6-5 to TRBJ2-1; the D gene is perhaps TRBD2, from 6 matching bases. The CDR3 protein sequence reads: CASSYSLLASAYYNEQFF. The DNA sequence is TGTGCCAGCAGTTACTCGTTGTTGGCTAGCGCTTACTACAATGAGCAGTTCTTC.